These 8 T cell receptor beta chains share one sample of origin, sequenced in a study of blood T cell repertoires in COVID-19. Here immunoSEQ multiplex PCR was the method, and the copy in TCRdb shows in-frame clones only, minus some. The table lists approximately 360,000 clones, roughly 90% of them singletons. Sequencing was performed on PBMCs or T cells enriched from blood (not recorded which). The source is a woman aged 25 to 39 with acute COVID-19.

The chain combines TRBV27 with TRBJ1-5; D is perhaps TRBD1 (6 bases). This CDR3 is 17 amino acids long. V was pared by 5 bases and J by 0 bases, with 17 bases between. Germline lookup yields CDR1 MNHEY and CDR2 SMNVEV (reference sequence). The CDR3 nucleotides read TGTGCCAGCAGTCCCCGCGGGGGCCAGTTTAGCAATCAGCCCCAGCATTTT. Its protein product is CASSPRGGQFSNQPQHF.

The genes are TRBV7-8 and TRBJ2-7; 8 nucleotides line up with TRBD1. Germline loops: CDR1 SGHVS, CDR2 FQNEAQ. The CDR3 totals 19 residues. With 5 bases clipped from V and 2 bases from J, the junction kept 20 bases outside the gene matches. The CDR3 region is CASSPRLGLRDRKAYEQYF. CDR3 nucleotides: TGTGCCAGCAGCCCCAGACTTGGTCTCCGGGACAGGAAAGCCTACGAGCAGTACTTC.

V and J are TRBV3-1 (or the pseudogene TRBV3-2) and TRBJ2-7, with D maybe TRBD2 (5 bases). The CDR3 contains 14 residues. V was trimmed by 1 base and J by 5 bases, leaving 12 bases between them. CDR1 is LGHDT, CDR2 YNNKEL, per germline (reference sequence). DNA for the CDR3: TGTGCCAGCAGCCAAGTTACGGGGTCCCACGAGCAGTACTTC. Translated: CASSQVTGSHEQYF.

This clone was seen just once. This chain connects TRBV19 to TRBJ1-1, with 9 bases identical to TRBD1. Losses at the gene ends were 5 bases for V and 2 bases for J; bases not matched to a gene: 12. Germline values: CDR1 LNHDA, CDR2 SQIVND (reference sequence). The length of the CDR3 is 17 residues. Here the CDR3 DNA reads TGTGCCAGTAGTCGTAGGGACAGGGTCGGATCAAACACTGAAGCTTTCTTT. This codes for CASSRRDRVGSNTEAFF.

The chain has TRBV27 and TRBJ1-1; weak D call: TRBD1 (6 bases). CDR3 length: 13 residues. The germline V gene encodes CDR1 MNHEY and CDR2 SMNVEV (reference sequence). The V end lost 5 bases, the J end lost 1 base, and 8 bases lay between the germline ends. The CDR3 reads CASSRDKNTEAFF. Here the CDR3 DNA reads TGTGCCAGCAGTAGGGACAAGAACACTGAAGCTTTCTTT.

The chain has TRBV5-6 and TRBJ2-7, with 10 bases that match TRBD1. V lost 3 bases and J lost 4; bases outside the gene matches: 1. Germline loops: CDR1 SGHDT, CDR2 YYEEEE. The CDR3 is 13 residues long. Here the CDR3 DNA reads TGTGCCAGCAGCTGGGGACAGGGGTACGAGCAGTACTTC. Protein sequence: CASSWGQGYEQYF.

The chain joins TRBV19 to TRBJ2-1; D remains unclear. The V end was cut by 2 bases, the J end by 10 bases, with 15 bases between. Germline CDR1 reads LNHDA; CDR2 reads SQIVND (reference sequence). The CDR3 length is 14 residues. The CDR3 DNA reads TGTGCCAGTAGTATACCCTCGCGGCCGAGGGAGCAGTTCTTC. As protein: CASSIPSRPREQFF.

This chain uses TRBV20-1 with TRBJ2-7; tentative D call: TRBD2 (5 bases). The length of the CDR3 is 13 residues. Germline CDR1 is DFQATT and CDR2 is SNEGSKA (reference sequence). Trimming left V 3 bases short and J 3 bases short, with 12 bases between. The CDR3 DNA sequence: TGCAGTGCTAGTATCACTAGACACTACGAGCAGTACTTC. Residues: CSASITRHYEQYF.